This T cell receptor (beta chain) stems from a study of T-cell memory formation after mild COVID-19. The table lists this clonotype with a count of one. Its antigen is unknown. Study-level results: A second wave of clones peaked on day 37, and their SARS-CoV-2 specificity went unconfirmed.

The germline V gene encodes CDR1 MNHEY and CDR2 SVGEGT. This CDR3 region has 17 residues. The germline V and J ends were trimmed by 2 bases and 5 bases, with 21 bases remaining between them. TCRdb recomputed calls from the 5' RACE reads with MiXCR, one row per CDR3 protein. Of about 360,000 distinct CDR3 sequences in the sample, around an eighth are singletons; the top ten hold about 22%. This TCR was recovered from a man aged 18-30 years who had mild COVID-19 (a few samples of this study predate the infection). Cell type and time point are not known. The specimen sequenced was PBMCs or a T cell subset sorted from them (not recorded which). V is TRBV6-2 or TRBV6-3 and J is TRBJ1-2, with D possibly being TRBD1 (5 bases). CDR3 sequence: CASSYRAGAALIYGYTF. CDR3 DNA: TGTGCCAGCAGTTACAGAGCTGGGGCAGCCCTGATTTATGGCTACACCTTC.